These 8 T cell receptor beta chains came from one sample sequenced in a study of identical twins. TCRdb processed the 5' RACE reads anew with MiXCR; each CDR3 protein has one entry. The table shows around 690,000 distinct CDR3 sequences, with 21% occurring only once. The same sample was also studied in work on T cells expressing NK-cell markers.

Sequencing was carried out using PBMCs. The receptor source for this set is a young woman in good health.

This clonotype was recorded a few times. The chain combines TRBV5-1 with TRBJ2-1, with 7 positions matching TRBD2. This CDR3 has 22 residues. V lost 0 bases, J lost 0 bases, and 21 bases stayed unmatched. The germline gives CDR1 SGHRS, CDR2 YFSETQ. CDR3 protein: CASSLAGGLAALEGSSYNEQFF. The CDR3 bases are TGCGCCAGCAGCTTGGCCGGGGGGTTGGCGGCACTGGAGGGAAGCTCCTACAATGAGCAGTTCTTC.

Only a few counts were recorded for this clonotype. This chain links TRBV5-1 with TRBJ2-1; D might be TRBD1 (5 bases). From germline, CDR1 is SGHRS and CDR2 YFSETQ. The CDR3 spans 15 residues. V was cut by 0 bases and J by 5 bases, with 12 bases left in between. This CDR3 is CASSLVQGIHNEQFF. In nucleotides, the CDR3 is TGCGCCAGCAGCTTGGTTCAGGGTATCCACAATGAGCAGTTCTTC.

CDR3 in amino acids: CASSLGGFRDEQYF. The CDR3 DNA reads TGTGCCAGCAGTTTAGGGGGCTTTAGGGATGAGCAGTACTTC. The genes are TRBV12-3 or TRBV12-4 and TRBJ2-7; tentative D call: TRBD1 (5 bases). The CDR3 is made up of 14 amino acids. Between the trimmed V and J ends, which lost 1 base and 7 bases, there was a span of 14 bases.

This chain connects TRBV6-1 to TRBJ2-5; 7 bases are a match to TRBD1. The CDR3 contains 14 residues. The ends lost 6 bases at V and 5 bases at J; junction bases unmatched: 9. The germline V gene has CDR1 MNHNS and CDR2 SASEGT. This CDR3 reads CASRLTGLRETQYF. The CDR3 DNA follows: TGTGCCAGCAGGCTGACAGGGTTGAGGGAGACCCAGTACTTC.

This clonotype was counted a few times. The V call is TRBV5-1, the J call TRBJ1-2, with 8 bases matching TRBD1. CDR3 length equals 14 residues. J was trimmed by 5 bases and V by 5 bases; bases with no gene match: 8. Looked up from germline, CDR1 is SGHRS and CDR2 is YFSETQ. The DNA for the CDR3 is TGCGCCAGCAGTTCAGGACAGGGTCGGTATGGCTACACCTTC. This encodes CASSSGQGRYGYTF.

There are many counts of this clonotype. The V gene is TRBV9, the J gene TRBJ2-7; 11 positions match TRBD1. This CDR3 has 14 residues. V lost 5 bases and J lost 4; bases outside the gene matches: 5. The germline V gene encodes CDR1 SGDLS and CDR2 YYNGEE. Written as DNA, the CDR3 is TGTGCCAGCAGTGTCGGACAGGGGGCTTACGAGCAGTACTTC. Translating gives CASSVGQGAYEQYF.

This chain joins TRBV6-2 or TRBV6-3 and TRBJ2-1, with D possibly matching TRBD2 (6 bases). The V gene's germline CDR1 is MNHEY and CDR2 SVGEGT. This CDR3 is 16 amino acids long. V dropped 2 bases and J dropped 3 bases, with 14 bases sitting between them. CDR3 amino acids: CASSYDGRDVYNEQFF. The CDR3 region has the DNA TGTGCCAGCAGTTACGATGGGCGGGACGTCTACAATGAGCAGTTCTTC.

This clonotype was recorded a few times. The CDR3: CASSQGRTGAYEQYF. CDR3 in DNA: TGCGCCAGCAGCCAAGGAAGGACAGGCGCCTACGAGCAGTACTTC. V and J are TRBV4-3 and TRBJ2-7, with 7 bases fitting TRBD1. The CDR3 runs to 15 residues. Trimming removed 1 base from V and 2 bases from J; junction bases left unmatched: 5. From germline, CDR1 is LGHNA and CDR2 YSLEER.